This TCR beta chain is drawn from a study of ipilimumab plus nivolumab after autologous stem cell transplantation. The germline CDR1 and CDR2 sequences are KGHSH and LQKENI. V lost 3 bases and J lost 3; bases outside the gene matches: 5. CDR3 length equals 15 residues. Method: immunoSEQ multiplex PCR; TCRdb's copy keeps in-frame clones and lacks some. The data show around 45,000 clones, over 75% seen once. The genes are TRBV18 and TRBJ1-1, with 9 nucleotides matching TRBD1. Sample: PBMCs, taken in a trial of ipilimumab plus nivolumab as post-transplant consolidation. The TCR comes from a male donor with multiple myeloma. The CDR3 loop reads CASSPKTGGDTEAFF. The CDR3 DNA follows: TGTGCCAGCTCACCGAAGACAGGGGGAGACACTGAAGCTTTCTTT.